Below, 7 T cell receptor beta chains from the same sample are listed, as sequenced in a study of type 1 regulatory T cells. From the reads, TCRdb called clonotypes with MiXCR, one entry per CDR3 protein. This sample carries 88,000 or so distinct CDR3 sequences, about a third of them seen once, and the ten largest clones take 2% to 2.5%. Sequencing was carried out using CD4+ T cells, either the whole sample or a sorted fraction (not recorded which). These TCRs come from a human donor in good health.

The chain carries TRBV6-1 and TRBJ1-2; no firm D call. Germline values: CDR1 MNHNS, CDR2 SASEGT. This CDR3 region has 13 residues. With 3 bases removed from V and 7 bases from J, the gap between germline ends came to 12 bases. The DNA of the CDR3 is TGTGCCAGCAGTGAGCTAGAAAGCTCTGGCTACACCTTC. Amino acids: CASSELESSGYTF.

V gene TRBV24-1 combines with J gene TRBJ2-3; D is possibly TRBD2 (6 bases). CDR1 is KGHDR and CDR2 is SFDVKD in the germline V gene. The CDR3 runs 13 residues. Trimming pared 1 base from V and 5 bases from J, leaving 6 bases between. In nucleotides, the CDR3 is TGTGCCACCAGTGATTTAGCGGGAGATACGCAGTATTTT. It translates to CATSDLAGDTQYF.

The CDR3 here is CATRPESETQYF. The CDR3, as DNA: TGTGCCACCCGTCCAGAGTCGGAGACCCAGTACTTC. The V call is TRBV10-3, the J call TRBJ2-5; D unresolved. The germline gives CDR1 ENHRY, CDR2 SYGVKD. The germline V and J ends were trimmed by 10 bases and 5 bases, with 14 bases remaining between them. This CDR3 comprises 12 residues.

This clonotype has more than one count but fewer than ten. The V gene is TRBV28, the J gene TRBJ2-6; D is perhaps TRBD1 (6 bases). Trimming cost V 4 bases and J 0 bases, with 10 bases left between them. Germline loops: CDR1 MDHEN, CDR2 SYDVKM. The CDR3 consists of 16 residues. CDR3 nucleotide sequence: TGTGCCAGCAGTTCATCAGGGGTCTCTGGGGCCAACGTCCTGACTTTC. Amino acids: CASSSSGVSGANVLTF.

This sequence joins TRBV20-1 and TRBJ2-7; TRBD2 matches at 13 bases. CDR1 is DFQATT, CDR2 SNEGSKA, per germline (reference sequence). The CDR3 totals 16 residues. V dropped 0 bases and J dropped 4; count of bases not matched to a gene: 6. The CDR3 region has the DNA TGCAGTGCTAGAGAGGCTGGGACTAGCGGGGAATACGAGCAGTACTTC. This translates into CSAREAGTSGEYEQYF.

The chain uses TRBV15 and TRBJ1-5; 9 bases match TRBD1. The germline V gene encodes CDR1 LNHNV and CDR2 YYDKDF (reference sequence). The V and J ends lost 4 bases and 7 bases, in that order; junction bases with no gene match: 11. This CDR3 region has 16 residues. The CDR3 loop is CATSKEQGAPRQPQHF. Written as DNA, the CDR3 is TGTGCCACCAGCAAAGAACAGGGGGCGCCAAGACAGCCCCAGCATTTT.

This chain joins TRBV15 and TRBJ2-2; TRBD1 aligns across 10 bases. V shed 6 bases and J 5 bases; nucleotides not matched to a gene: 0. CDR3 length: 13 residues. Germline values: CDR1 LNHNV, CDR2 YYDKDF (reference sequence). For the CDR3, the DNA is TGTGCCACCAGGGGACAGGGGACCGGGGAGCTGTTTTTT. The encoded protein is CATRGQGTGELFF.